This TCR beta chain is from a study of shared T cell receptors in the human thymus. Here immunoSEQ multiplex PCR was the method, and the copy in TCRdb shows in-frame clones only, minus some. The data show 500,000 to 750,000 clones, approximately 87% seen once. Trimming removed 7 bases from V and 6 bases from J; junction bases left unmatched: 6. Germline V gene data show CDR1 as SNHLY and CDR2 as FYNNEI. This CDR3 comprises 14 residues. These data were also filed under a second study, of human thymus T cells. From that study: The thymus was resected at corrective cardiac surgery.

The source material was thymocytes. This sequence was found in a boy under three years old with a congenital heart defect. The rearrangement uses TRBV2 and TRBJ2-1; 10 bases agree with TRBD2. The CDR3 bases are TGTGCCAGCATGGGGCTAGCGGGAGCCAATGAGCAGTTCTTC. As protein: CASMGLAGANEQFF.